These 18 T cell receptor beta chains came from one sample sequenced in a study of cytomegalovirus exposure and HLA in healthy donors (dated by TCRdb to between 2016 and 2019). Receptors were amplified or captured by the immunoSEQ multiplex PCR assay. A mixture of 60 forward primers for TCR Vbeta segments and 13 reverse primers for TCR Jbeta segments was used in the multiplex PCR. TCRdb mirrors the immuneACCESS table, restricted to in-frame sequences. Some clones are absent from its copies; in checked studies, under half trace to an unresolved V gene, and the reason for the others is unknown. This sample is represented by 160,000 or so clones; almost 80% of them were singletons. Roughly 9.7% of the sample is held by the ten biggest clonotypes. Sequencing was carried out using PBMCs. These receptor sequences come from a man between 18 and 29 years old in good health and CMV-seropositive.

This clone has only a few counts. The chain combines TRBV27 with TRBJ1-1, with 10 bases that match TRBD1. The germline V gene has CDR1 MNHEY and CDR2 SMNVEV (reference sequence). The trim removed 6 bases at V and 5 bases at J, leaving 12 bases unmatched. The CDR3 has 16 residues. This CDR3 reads CASSPTGGVVETEAFF. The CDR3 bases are TGTGCCAGCAGCCCGACAGGGGGCGTGGTCGAAACTGAAGCTTTCTTT.

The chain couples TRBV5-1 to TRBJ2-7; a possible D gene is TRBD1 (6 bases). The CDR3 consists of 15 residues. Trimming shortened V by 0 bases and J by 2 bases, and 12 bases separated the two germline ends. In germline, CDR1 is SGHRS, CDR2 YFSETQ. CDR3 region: CASSLEAGATYEQYF. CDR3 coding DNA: TGCGCCAGCAGCTTGGAAGCAGGGGCGACCTACGAGCAGTACTTC.

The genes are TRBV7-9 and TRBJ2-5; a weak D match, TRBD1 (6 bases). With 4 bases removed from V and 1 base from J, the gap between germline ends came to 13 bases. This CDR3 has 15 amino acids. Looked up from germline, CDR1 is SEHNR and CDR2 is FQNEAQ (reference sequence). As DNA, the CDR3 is TGTGCCAGCAGCTCCATACTGACAGGCCAAGAGACCCAGTACTTC. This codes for CASSSILTGQETQYF. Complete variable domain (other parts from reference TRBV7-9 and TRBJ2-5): DTGVSQNPRHKITKRGQNVTFRCDPISEHNRLYWYRQTLGQGPEFLTYFQNEAQLEKSRLLSDRFSAERPKGSFSTLEIQRTEQGDSAMYLCASSSILTGQETQYFGPGTRLLVL.

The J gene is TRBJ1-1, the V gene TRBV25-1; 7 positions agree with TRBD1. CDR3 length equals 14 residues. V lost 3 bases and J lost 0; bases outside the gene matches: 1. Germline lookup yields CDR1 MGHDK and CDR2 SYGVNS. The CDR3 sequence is CASSEGTVNTEAFF. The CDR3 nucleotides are TGTGCCAGCAGTGAGGGGACAGTGAACACTGAAGCTTTCTTT.

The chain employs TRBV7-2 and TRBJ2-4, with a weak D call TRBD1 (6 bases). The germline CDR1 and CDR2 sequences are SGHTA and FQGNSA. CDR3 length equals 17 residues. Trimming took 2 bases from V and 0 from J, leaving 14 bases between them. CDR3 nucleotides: TGTGCCAGCAGCTTATATGCCCAGGGGCTAGCCAAAAACATTCAGTACTTC. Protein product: CASSLYAQGLAKNIQYF.

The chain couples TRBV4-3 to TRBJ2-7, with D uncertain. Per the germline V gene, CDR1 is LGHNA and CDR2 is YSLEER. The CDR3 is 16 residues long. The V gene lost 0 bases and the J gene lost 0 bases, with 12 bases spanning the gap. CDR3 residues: CASSQDWAERSYEQYF. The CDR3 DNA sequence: TGCGCCAGCAGCCAAGATTGGGCAGAACGCTCCTACGAGCAGTACTTC.

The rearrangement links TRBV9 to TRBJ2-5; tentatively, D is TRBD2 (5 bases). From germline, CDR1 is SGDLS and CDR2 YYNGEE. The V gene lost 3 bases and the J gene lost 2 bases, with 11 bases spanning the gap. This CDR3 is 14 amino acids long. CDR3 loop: CASSAGSGQETQYF. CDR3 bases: TGTGCCAGCAGCGCAGGAAGCGGACAAGAGACCCAGTACTTC.

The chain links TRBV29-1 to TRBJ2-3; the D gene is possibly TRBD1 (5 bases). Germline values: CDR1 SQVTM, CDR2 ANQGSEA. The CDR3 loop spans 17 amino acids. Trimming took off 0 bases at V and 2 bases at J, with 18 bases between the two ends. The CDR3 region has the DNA TGCAGCGTTGAAGATCCAAGACAGCTCAGACCCACAGATACGCAGTATTTT. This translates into CSVEDPRQLRPTDTQYF.

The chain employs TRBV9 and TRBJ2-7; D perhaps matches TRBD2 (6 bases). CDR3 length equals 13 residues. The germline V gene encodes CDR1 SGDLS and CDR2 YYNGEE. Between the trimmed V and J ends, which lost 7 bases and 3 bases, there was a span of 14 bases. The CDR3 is CASSAGPLYEQYF. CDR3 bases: TGTGCCAGCTCGGCGGGGCCCCTCTACGAGCAGTACTTC.

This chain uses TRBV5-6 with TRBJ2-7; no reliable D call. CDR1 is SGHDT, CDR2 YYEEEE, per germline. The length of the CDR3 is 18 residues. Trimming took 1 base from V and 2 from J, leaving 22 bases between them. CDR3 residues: CASSLNHGGELSPYEQYF. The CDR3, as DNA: TGTGCCAGCAGCTTGAACCACGGCGGAGAACTCAGCCCCTACGAGCAGTACTTC. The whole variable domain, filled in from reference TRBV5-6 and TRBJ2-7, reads DAGVTQSPTHLIKTRGQQVTLRCSPKSGHDTVSWYQQALGQGPQFIFQYYEEEERQRGNFPDRFSGHQFPNYSSELNVNALLLGDSALYLCASSLNHGGELSPYEQYFGPGTRLTVT.

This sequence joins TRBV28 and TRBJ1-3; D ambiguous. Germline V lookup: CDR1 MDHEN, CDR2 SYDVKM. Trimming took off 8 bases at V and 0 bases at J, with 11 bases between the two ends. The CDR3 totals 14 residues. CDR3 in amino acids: CASANIVSGNTIYF. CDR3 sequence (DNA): TGTGCCAGCGCAAACATCGTCTCTGGAAACACCATATATTTT.

The CDR3 DNA is TGCGCCAGCAGGAATCTGGACACCTTTTCCTACGAGCAGTACTTC. It translates to CASRNLDTFSYEQYF. This chain connects TRBV10-2 to TRBJ2-7; weak D call: TRBD1 (5 bases). This CDR3 contains 15 residues. Germline CDR1 WSHSY, CDR2 SAAADI. V gave up 6 bases and J gave up 1 base, with 16 bases separating them.

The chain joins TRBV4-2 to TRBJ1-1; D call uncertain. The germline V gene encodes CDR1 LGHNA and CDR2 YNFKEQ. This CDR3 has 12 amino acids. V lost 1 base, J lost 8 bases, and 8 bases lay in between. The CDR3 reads CASSQVGLEAFF. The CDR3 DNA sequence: TGTGCCAGCAGCCAAGTGGGCTTAGAAGCTTTCTTT.

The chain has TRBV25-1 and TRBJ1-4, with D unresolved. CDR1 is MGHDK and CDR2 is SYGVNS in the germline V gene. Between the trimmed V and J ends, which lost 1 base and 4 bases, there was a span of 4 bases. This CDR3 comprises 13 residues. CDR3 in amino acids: CASSESLNEKLFF. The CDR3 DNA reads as TGTGCCAGCAGTGAATCTCTTAATGAAAAACTGTTTTTT.

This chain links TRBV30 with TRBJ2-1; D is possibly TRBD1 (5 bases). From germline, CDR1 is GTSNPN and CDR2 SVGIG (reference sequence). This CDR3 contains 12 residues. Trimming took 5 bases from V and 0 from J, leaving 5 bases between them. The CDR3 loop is CAWDSSYNEQFF. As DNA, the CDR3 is TGTGCCTGGGACAGCTCCTACAATGAGCAGTTCTTC.

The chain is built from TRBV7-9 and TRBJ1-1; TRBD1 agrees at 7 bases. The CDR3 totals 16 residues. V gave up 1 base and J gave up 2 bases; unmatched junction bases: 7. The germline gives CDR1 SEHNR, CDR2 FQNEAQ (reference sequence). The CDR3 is CASSLGYQGENTEAFF. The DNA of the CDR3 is TGTGCCAGCAGCTTAGGTTACCAGGGGGAAAACACTGAAGCTTTCTTT. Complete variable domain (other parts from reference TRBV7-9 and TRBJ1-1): DTGVSQNPRHKITKRGQNVTFRCDPISEHNRLYWYRQTLGQGPEFLTYFQNEAQLEKSRLLSDRFSAERPKGSFSTLEIQRTEQGDSAMYLCASSLGYQGENTEAFFGQGTRLTVV.

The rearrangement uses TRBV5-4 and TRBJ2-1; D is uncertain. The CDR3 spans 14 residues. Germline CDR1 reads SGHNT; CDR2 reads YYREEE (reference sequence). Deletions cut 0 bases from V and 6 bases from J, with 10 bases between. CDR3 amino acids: CASSLVVYPNEQFF. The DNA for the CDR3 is TGTGCCAGCAGCTTGGTTGTCTATCCCAATGAGCAGTTCTTC.

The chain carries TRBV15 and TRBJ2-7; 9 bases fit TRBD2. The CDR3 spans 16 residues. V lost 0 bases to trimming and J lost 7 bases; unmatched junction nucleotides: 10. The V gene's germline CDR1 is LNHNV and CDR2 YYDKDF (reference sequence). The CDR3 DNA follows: TGTGCCACCAGCAGAGACCGTACCCCTAGCGGGGAAGAGCAGTACTTC. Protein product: CATSRDRTPSGEEQYF.